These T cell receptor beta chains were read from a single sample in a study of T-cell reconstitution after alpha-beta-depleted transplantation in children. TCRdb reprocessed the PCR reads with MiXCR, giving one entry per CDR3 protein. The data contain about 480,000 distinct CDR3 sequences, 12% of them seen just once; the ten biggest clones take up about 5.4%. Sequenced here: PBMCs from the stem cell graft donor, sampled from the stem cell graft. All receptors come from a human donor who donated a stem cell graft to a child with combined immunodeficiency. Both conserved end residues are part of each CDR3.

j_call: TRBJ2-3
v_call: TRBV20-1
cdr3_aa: CSARVSPRTDTQYF

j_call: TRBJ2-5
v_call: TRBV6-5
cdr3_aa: CASSWGGGQTQYF

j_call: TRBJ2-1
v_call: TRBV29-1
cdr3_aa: CSLQRVSYNEQFF

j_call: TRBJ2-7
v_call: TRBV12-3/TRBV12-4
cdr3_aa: CASSDTWASYEQYF

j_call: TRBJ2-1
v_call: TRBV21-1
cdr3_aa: CASSLEELNNEQFF

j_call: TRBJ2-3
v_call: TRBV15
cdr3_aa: CATSFFTSGITDTQYF

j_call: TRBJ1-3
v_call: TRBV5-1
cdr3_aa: CASSWTVSGNTIYF

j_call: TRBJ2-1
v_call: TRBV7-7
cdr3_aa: CASSLTGTSSINEQFF

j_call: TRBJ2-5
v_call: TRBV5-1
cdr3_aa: CASTRDTLFQETQYF

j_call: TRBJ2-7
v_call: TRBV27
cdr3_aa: CASSEAGYLEQYF

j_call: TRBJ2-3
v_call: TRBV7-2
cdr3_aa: CASSRGIRRLSTDTQYF

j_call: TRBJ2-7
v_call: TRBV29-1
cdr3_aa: CSVGKDYEQYF

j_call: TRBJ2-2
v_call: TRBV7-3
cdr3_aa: CASSVRGLEDAGELFF

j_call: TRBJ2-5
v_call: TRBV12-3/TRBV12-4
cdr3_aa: CASSLTGVGETQYF

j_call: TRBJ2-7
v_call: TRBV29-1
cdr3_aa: CSVVYRWEQYF

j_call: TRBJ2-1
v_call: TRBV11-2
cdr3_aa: CASSLGLRGEQFF

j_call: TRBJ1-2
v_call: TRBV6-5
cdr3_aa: CASSYGTGDAYGYTF

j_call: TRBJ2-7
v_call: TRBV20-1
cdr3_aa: CSARDGTDSSYEQYF

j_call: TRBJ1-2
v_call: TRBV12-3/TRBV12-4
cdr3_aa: CASTPLSPQGSNYGYTF

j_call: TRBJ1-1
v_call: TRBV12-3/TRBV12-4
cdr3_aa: CASSLGRYTEAFF

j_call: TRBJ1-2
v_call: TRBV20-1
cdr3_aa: CSARVLRDRGFTNYGYTF

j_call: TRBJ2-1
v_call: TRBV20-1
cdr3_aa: CSVGSGGTGNEQFF

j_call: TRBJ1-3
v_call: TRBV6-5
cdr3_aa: CASSWGQSGNTIYF

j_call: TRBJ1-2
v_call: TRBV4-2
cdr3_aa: CASSLHIRGDYGYTF

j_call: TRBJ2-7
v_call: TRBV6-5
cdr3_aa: CASSLNSGTTYEQYF

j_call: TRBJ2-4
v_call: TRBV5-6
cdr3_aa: CASSLQGGKNIQYF

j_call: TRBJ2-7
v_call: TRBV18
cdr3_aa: CASSPSPGQSTYEQYF

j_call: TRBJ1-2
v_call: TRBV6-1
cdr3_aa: CASSEALLASGDGYTF

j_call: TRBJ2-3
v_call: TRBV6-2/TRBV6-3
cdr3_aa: CASSSGDASTDTQYF

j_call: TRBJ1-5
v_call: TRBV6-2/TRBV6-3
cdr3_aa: CASSYSNMGLQPQHF

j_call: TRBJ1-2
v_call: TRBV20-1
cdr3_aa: CSAREEKGWNYGYTF

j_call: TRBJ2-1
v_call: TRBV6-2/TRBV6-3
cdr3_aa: CASSYSGPTYNEQFF

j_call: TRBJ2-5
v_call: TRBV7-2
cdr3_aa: CASSLTLGGAQETQYF

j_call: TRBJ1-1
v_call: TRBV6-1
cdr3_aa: CASRPQGDPEAFF

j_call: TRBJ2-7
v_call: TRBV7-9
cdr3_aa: CASSPPQGYEQYF

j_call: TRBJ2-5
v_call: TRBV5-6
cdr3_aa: CASSWWVRETQYF

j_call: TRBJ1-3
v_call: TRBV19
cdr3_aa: CASSIRRETSGNTIYF

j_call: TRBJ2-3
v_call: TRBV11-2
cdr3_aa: CASSLGRLAGLTDTQYF

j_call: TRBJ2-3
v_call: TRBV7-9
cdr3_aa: CASSPYGLAVYPDTQYF

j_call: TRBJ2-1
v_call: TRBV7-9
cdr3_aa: CASSLANKVEQFF